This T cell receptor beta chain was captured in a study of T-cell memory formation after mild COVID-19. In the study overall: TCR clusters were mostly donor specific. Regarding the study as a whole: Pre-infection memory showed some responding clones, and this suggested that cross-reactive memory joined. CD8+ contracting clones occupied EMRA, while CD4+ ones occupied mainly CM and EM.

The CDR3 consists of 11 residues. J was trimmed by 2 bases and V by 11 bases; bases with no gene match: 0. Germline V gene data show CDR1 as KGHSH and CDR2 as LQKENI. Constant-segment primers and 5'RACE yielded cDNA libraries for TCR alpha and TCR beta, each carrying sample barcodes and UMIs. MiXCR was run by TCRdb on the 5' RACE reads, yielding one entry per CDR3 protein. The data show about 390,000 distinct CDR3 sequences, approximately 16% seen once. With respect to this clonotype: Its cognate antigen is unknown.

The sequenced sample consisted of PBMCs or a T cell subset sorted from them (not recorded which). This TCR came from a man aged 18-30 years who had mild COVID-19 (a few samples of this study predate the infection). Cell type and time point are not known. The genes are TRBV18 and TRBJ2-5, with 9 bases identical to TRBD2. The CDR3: CAAGGQETQYF. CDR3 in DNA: TGTGCCGCGGGGGGGCAAGAGACCCAGTACTTC. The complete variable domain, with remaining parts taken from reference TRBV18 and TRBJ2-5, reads NAGVMQNPRHLVRRRGQEARLRCSPMKGHSHVYWYRQLPEEGLKFMVYLQKENIIDESGMPKERFSAEFPKEGPSILRIQQVVRGDSAAYFCAAGGQETQYFGPGTRLLVL.